The sequence of this T cell receptor (beta chain) was determined in a study of blood T cell repertoires in COVID-19. For the study at large: Sites in the United States, Italy and Spain provided acute and convalescent COVID-19 samples. PBMCs, B-cell-depleted T cells, or T cells were the source of the cDNA or gDNA that made up the material.

This clone occurred a few times. Original processing notes: Cell counts per sample came from amplifying reference gene primers. TCRdb's copy holds only in-frame clones and misses some; the assay was immunoSEQ multiplex PCR. V and J calls and clone size come straight from that table; D and trimming were deduced from the DNA. The data show some 110,000 clones, about 80% seen once. Sequences were obtained from peripheral blood. This TCR derives from an elderly woman with active or convalescent COVID-19.

The CDR3 here is CASSLGARQETQYF. In nucleotides, the CDR3 is TGCGCCAGCAGCTTGGGGGCCAGGCAAGAGACCCAGTACTTC. The chain links TRBV5-1 to TRBJ2-5; no reliable D call. CDR1 and CDR2 from the germline V gene are SGHRS and YFSETQ. This CDR3 region has 14 residues. With 0 bases removed from V and 2 bases from J, the gap between germline ends came to 8 bases.